This TCR beta chain is from a study of blood T cell repertoires in COVID-19. At the level of the study: Researchers got acute and convalescent COVID-19 samples from the United States, Italy and Spain. T cells, B-cell-depleted T cells, or PBMCs supplied cDNA or gDNA.

As processed by the authors: Counts of nucleated cells, estimated from reference gene primer amplification, were obtained. TCRdb keeps only in-frame clones here, not all; method: immunoSEQ multiplex PCR. From that table come the V and J calls and clone size; the DNA was used to work out D and trimming. The table records around 190,000 clones, roughly 76% of them present only once. The TCR was taken from a woman in her forties or fifties with active or convalescent COVID-19. The sequencing input was peripheral blood.

The CDR3 DNA follows: TGTGCCAGCAGTGCCGGGACTAGCGGCCTTACGCAGTATTTT. Residues: CASSAGTSGLTQYF. The V gene is TRBV6-6, the J gene TRBJ2-3; TRBD2 matches 11 bases. Germline CDR1 and CDR2: MNHNY and SVGAGI (reference sequence). The CDR3 is made up of 14 amino acids. With V trimmed by 5 bases and J by 8 bases, 6 bases remained unmatched.